Listed below are T cell receptor beta chains from one sample, sequenced in a study of OX40 agonist ivuxolimab in advanced cancers. Sequencing used immunoSEQ multiplex PCR; TCRdb keeps in-frame clones, though not all of them. The profile shows about 21,000 clones, around 87% of them singletons. The sample in question was CD4+ or CD8+ T cells sorted from blood, obtained in a trial of the OX40 agonist ivuxolimab. These receptors were obtained from an adult with an advanced solid tumor such as melanoma, head and neck, liver or kidney cancer. Each CDR3 is given with its conserved first and last residue. Each record gives: D gene, CDR3 length, J gene, V gene, clone size, CDR3 protein, CDR3 DNA. A D gene is named only where the DNA matches it firmly. The size field is filled for only some rows; it gives once, few, many or a size class.

NA	12	TRBJ2-5	TRBV15	once	CATSPGRETQYF	TGTGCCACCAGCCCGGGCAGGGAGACCCAGTACTTC
TRBD1	16	TRBJ1-4	TRBV4-3	NA	CASSSRQGAIGEKLFF	TGCGCCAGCAGCTCACGACAGGGGGCAATAGGTGAAAAACTGTTTTTT
TRBD1	14	TRBJ2-1	TRBV6-6	NA	CASSRDREDNEQFF	TGTGCCAGCAGTCGGGACAGGGAGGACAATGAGCAGTTCTTC
NA	13	TRBJ2-7	TRBV11-2	NA	CASSLQTSYEQYF	TGTGCCAGCAGCTTACAGACCTCCTACGAGCAGTACTTC
TRBD1	15	TRBJ2-7	TRBV19	NA	CASSSRTGGSYEQYF	TGTGCCAGTAGTTCCCGGACAGGGGGCTCCTACGAGCAGTACTTC
NA	11	TRBJ1-1	TRBV29-1	NA	CSVVENTEAFF	TGCAGCGTTGTAGAGAACACTGAAGCTTTCTTT
NA	16	TRBJ2-3	TRBV5-1	NA	CASSLERGRLSDTQYF	TGCGCCAGCAGCTTGGAACGGGGGCGCCTCTCAGATACGCAGTATTTT
TRBD1	16	TRBJ2-3	TRBV19	NA	CASSMPTTGGGYTQYF	TGTGCCAGTAGTATGCCAACTACAGGGGGCGGGTATACGCAGTATTTT
TRBD1	13	TRBJ1-2	TRBV6-5	NA	CASSYGTASGYTF	TGTGCCAGCAGCTATGGGACAGCGAGTGGCTACACCTTC
NA	12	TRBJ1-1	TRBV12-5	NA	CASGLWDTEAFF	TGTGCTAGTGGTTTGTGGGATACTGAAGCTTTCTTT
NA	17	TRBJ2-1	TRBV27	NA	CASRVSLSAGMGNEQFF	TGTGCCAGCAGGGTCTCGCTAAGTGCGGGGATGGGGAATGAGCAGTTCTTC
TRBD2	14	TRBJ2-3	TRBV29-1	NA	CSVEAPGGADTQYF	TGCAGCGTTGAAGCCCCCGGGGGGGCGGATACGCAGTATTTT
TRBD1	15	TRBJ2-5	TRBV11-2	NA	CASSLEGQGRETQYF	TGTGCCAGCAGCTTAGAGGGACAGGGTCGGGAGACCCAGTACTTC
TRBD2	15	TRBJ2-5	TRBV2	NA	CASSETSGGGETQYF	TGTGCCAGCAGTGAGACTAGCGGGGGGGGAGAGACCCAGTACTTC
NA	17	TRBJ2-2	TRBV7-9	once	CASSLLDTSPNTGELFF	TGTGCCAGCAGCTTACTTGACACCTCCCCGAACACCGGGGAGCTGTTTTTT
NA	17	TRBJ2-2	TRBV7-9	NA	CASSLVKMGPNTGELFF	TGTGCCAGCAGCTTAGTCAAGATGGGCCCCAACACCGGGGAGCTGTTTTTT
TRBD2	15	TRBJ2-3	TRBV2	NA	CASRGTSGGTDTQYF	TGTGCCAGCAGGGGGACTAGCGGGGGCACAGATACGCAGTATTTT
NA	17	TRBJ1-5	TRBV7-9	NA	CASSSQSAGLGNQPQHF	TGTGCCAGCAGCTCGCAGTCGGCGGGATTAGGAAATCAGCCCCAGCATTTT
TRBD2	17	TRBJ2-1	TRBV4-1	NA	CASSQETTSGVLNEQFF	TGCGCCAGCAGCCAAGAGACGACTAGCGGGGTTTTGAATGAGCAGTTCTTC
NA	17	TRBJ2-7	TRBV4-1	NA	CASSQARLADSGYEQYF	TGCGCCAGCAGCCAAGCTCGTTTAGCCGATTCCGGCTACGAGCAGTACTTC
NA	16	TRBJ2-2	TRBV6-5	NA	CASSYSAGEYTGELFF	TGTGCCAGCAGTTACTCGGCAGGGGAATACACCGGGGAGCTGTTTTTT
TRBD2	17	TRBJ2-5	TRBV7-9	NA	CASSLPGTSENKETQYF	TGTGCCAGCAGCTTGCCCGGGACTAGCGAAAACAAAGAGACCCAGTACTTC
NA	15	TRBJ1-4	TRBV6-5	once	CASSSFPVPNEKLFF	TGTGCCAGCAGTTCCTTCCCAGTCCCCAATGAAAAACTGTTTTTT
NA	16	TRBJ1-2	TRBV2	NA	CASSEGGRRNNYGYTF	TGTGCCAGCAGTGAAGGGGGGCGGAGGAATAACTATGGCTACACCTTC
TRBD1	16	TRBJ1-2	TRBV9	NA	CASSESGGGLPYGYTF	TGTGCCAGCAGCGAGAGCGGAGGGGGCCTCCCCTATGGCTACACCTTC
NA	15	TRBJ2-7	TRBV11-1	few	CASSFGGGETYEQYF	TGTGCCAGCAGCTTTGGTGGCGGGGAGACCTACGAGCAGTACTTC
NA	11	TRBJ2-7	TRBV30	NA	CAWSLGREQYF	TGTGCCTGGAGTCTGGGGCGCGAGCAGTACTTC
NA	15	TRBJ1-1	TRBV7-7	NA	CASSLGPGPVTEAFF	TGTGCTAGCAGCTTAGGGCCGGGGCCGGTCACTGAAGCTTTCTTT
NA	16	TRBJ2-6	TRBV7-9	NA	CASSLGLPAGANVLTF	TGTGCCAGCAGCTTAGGGCTCCCCGCTGGGGCCAACGTCCTGACTTTC
NA	15	TRBJ2-5	TRBV19	NA	CASSIGAGAQETQYF	TGTGCCAGTAGTATAGGAGCAGGCGCCCAAGAGACCCAGTACTTC
NA	12	TRBJ2-7	TRBV2	NA	CASSEDGNEQYF	TGTGCCAGCAGTGAAGACGGGAACGAGCAGTACTTC
NA	16	TRBJ1-5	TRBV4-3	few	CASSQEWGARDQPQHF	TGCGCCAGCAGCCAAGAATGGGGGGCCAGGGATCAGCCCCAGCATTTT
TRBD1	16	TRBJ2-3	TRBV6-1	few	CASSEGAGGHTDTQYF	TGTGCCAGCAGTGAAGGTGCAGGGGGCCACACAGATACGCAGTATTTT
NA	16	TRBJ2-2	TRBV11-3	NA	CASSPSGSYYTGELFF	TGTGCCAGCAGCCCCAGCGGGTCGTACTACACCGGGGAGCTGTTTTTT
TRBD2	16	TRBJ2-5	TRBV4-1	NA	CASSQDPSGGAETQYF	TGCGCCAGCAGCCAAGATCCTAGCGGGGGGGCAGAGACCCAGTACTTC
NA	13	TRBJ1-2	TRBV4-2	NA	CASSQLGDRGYTF	TGTGCCAGCAGCCAACTAGGGGATAGGGGCTACACCTTC
NA	12	TRBJ1-2	TRBV13	NA	CASSRGGDGYTF	TGTGCCAGCAGCCGGGGAGGAGATGGCTACACCTTC
NA	13	TRBJ2-7	TRBV6-1	NA	CASRPRVSYEQYF	TGTGCCAGCAGGCCCAGGGTGAGCTACGAGCAGTACTTC
TRBD1	16	TRBJ2-7	TRBV4-3	few	CASSQDRDRPGYEQYF	TGCGCCAGCAGCCAAGATCGGGACAGGCCAGGATACGAGCAGTACTTC
NA	17	TRBJ2-3	TRBV5-1	NA	CASSRPNLLPGTDTQYF	TGCGCCAGCAGCCGCCCCAACTTGCTTCCCGGCACAGATACGCAGTATTTT